The 25 T cell receptor beta chains below all came from one sample that was sequenced in a study of cytomegalovirus exposure and HLA in healthy donors listed by TCRdb under 2017. Libraries were built with the immunoSEQ multiplex PCR assay. For the multiplex PCR, a mixture combining 60 forward primers for TCR Vbeta segments and 13 reverse primers for TCR Jbeta segments was used. TCRdb retrieved this table from immuneACCESS and kept in-frame rearrangements only. Not all clones are present; in checked studies, unresolved V genes account for under half, and no reason is known for the remainder. This sample holds 30,000 to 40,000 clones; 86% were observed only once. Of the sample, over 9.5% is held by the ten largest clones. The sequencing sample was made of PBMCs. These TCRs come from a woman aged 40 to 50 in good health and CMV-seropositive.

This clone was seen more than once but under ten times. This chain joins TRBV7-9 and TRBJ1-1; a weak D match, TRBD1 (6 bases). Trimming took off 5 bases at V and 11 bases at J, with 18 bases between the two ends. CDR3 length: 13 residues. Germline V CDR1 and CDR2: SEHNR, FQNEAQ (reference sequence). CDR3 nucleotides: TGTGCCAGCAGCCCACACGGATCAGGGGCCGCTTTCTTT. It is translated as CASSPHGSGAAFF.

The CDR3 DNA is TGTGCCAGCAGCTTAGAGGTAGCCAACACCGGGGAGCTGTTTTTT. Translated: CASSLEVANTGELFF. The chain is built from TRBV7-9 and TRBJ2-2; D call uncertain. CDR3 length: 15 residues. The V and J ends lost 1 base and 2 bases respectively, with 8 bases between them. CDR1 and CDR2 (germline): SEHNR, FQNEAQ (reference sequence).

V and J are TRBV5-1 and TRBJ2-6, with D unclear. Trimming took off 2 bases at V and 0 bases at J, with 3 bases between the two ends. Per the germline V gene, CDR1 is SGHRS and CDR2 is YFSETQ. This CDR3 region has 14 residues. CDR3 sequence: CASSFRSGANVLTF. The CDR3 nucleotides are TGCGCCAGCAGCTTCCGCTCTGGGGCCAACGTCCTGACTTTC.

This clone appeared a single time. The rearrangement joins TRBV7-2 to TRBJ2-5; 10 nucleotides line up with TRBD1. CDR1 is SGHTA, CDR2 FQGNSA, per germline. Trimming removed 1 base from V and 5 bases from J; junction bases left unmatched: 7. This CDR3 contains 16 residues. CDR3 coding DNA: TGTGCCAGCAGCTTAGGCAGGACAGGGGGTTGGGAGACCCAGTACTTC. It is translated as CASSLGRTGGWETQYF.

This clone has only a few counts. The rearrangement joins TRBV4-3 to TRBJ1-6; 8 positions agree with TRBD1. From germline, CDR1 is LGHNA and CDR2 YSLEER. Trimming took 4 bases from V and 4 from J; bases not matched to a gene: 6. The CDR3 sequence is 16 residues long. The CDR3 sequence: CASSPDRDYYNSPLHF. DNA of the CDR3: TGCGCCAGCAGCCCGGACAGGGATTATTATAATTCACCCCTCCACTTT.

The rearrangement joins TRBV7-3 to TRBJ2-3, with 8 bases aligning to TRBD2. Unmatched junction bases numbered 4, after V lost 1 base and J lost 1 base. The CDR3 loop spans 16 amino acids. Germline values: CDR1 SGHTA, CDR2 FQGTGA. In DNA form, the CDR3 reads TGTGCCAGCAGCTTAAACGACGGGGGGGGCACAGATACGCAGTATTTT. Amino acids: CASSLNDGGGTDTQYF.

This chain joins TRBV2 and TRBJ2-7; 14 bases align to TRBD2. Germline CDR1 is SNHLY and CDR2 is FYNNEI. After removal of 6 bases from V and 3 bases from J, the junction contained 1 base not matched to a gene. The CDR3 consists of 14 residues. The CDR3 coding sequence is TGTGCCAGCAGAGGACTAGCGGGGGGCTACGAGCAGTACTTC. It translates to CASRGLAGGYEQYF. Full variable domain (rest looked up from reference TRBV2 and TRBJ2-7): EPEVTQTPSHQVTQMGQEVILRCVPISNHLYFYWYRQILGQKVEFLVSFYNNEISEKSEIFDDQFSVERPDGSNFTLKIRSTKLEDSAMYFCASRGLAGGYEQYFGPGTRLTVT.

In its sample, this clone was seen once. CDR3 in DNA: TGCGCCAGCAGCTTGGCCGGGACAGGGTCGTCCTACGAGCAGTACTTC. It yields the protein CASSLAGTGSSYEQYF. The gene calls are TRBV5-1 and TRBJ2-7, with 9 bases lining up with TRBD1. The V gene end was trimmed by 0 bases and the J gene end by 1 base; junction bases not matched to a gene: 5. The CDR3 has 16 residues. The germline CDR1 and CDR2 sequences are SGHRS and YFSETQ.

The chain joins TRBV5-6 to TRBJ1-4; 7 bases are shared with TRBD1. Trimming removed 3 bases from V and 3 bases from J; junction bases left unmatched: 5. Looked up from germline, CDR1 is SGHDT and CDR2 is YYEEEE. This CDR3 has 15 residues. The CDR3 sequence: CASSSNRGANEKLFF. In DNA, the CDR3 is TGTGCCAGCAGCTCTAACAGGGGTGCTAATGAAAAACTGTTTTTT.

A single count supports this clone. DNA of the CDR3: TGTGCCAGCAGCTTGTCGGGGCGGGGGGGGAAGACCCAGTACTTC. The encoded protein is CASSLSGRGGKTQYF. The chain combines TRBV5-4 with TRBJ2-5; TRBD2 matches 9 bases. This CDR3 has 15 residues. Trimming at V came to 1 base and at J to 6 bases, leaving 7 bases not matched to a gene. Germline values: CDR1 SGHNT, CDR2 YYREEE (reference sequence).

The chain recombines TRBV4-1 with TRBJ2-2, with D possibly matching TRBD1 (5 bases). Between the trimmed V and J ends, which lost 0 bases and 6 bases, there was a span of 17 bases. CDR1 is MGHRA, CDR2 YSYEKL, per germline. CDR3 length: 17 residues. This chain's CDR3 is CASSQEITGPPPGELFF. CDR3 DNA sequence: TGCGCCAGCAGCCAAGAGATAACAGGTCCACCACCCGGGGAGCTGTTTTTT.

The chain is built from TRBV4-1 and TRBJ2-4; 7 bases line up with TRBD1. CDR1 is MGHRA and CDR2 is YSYEKL in the germline V gene. V lost 2 bases, J lost 0 bases, and 7 bases stayed unmatched. There are 17 residues in the CDR3. The DNA for the CDR3 is TGCGCCAGCAGCCAACCTTGGACAGGCCGAGCCAAAAACATTCAGTACTTC. Translating gives CASSQPWTGRAKNIQYF.

The chain carries TRBV23-1 and TRBJ1-2, with 10 bases matching TRBD1. Being an ORF, TRBV23-1 has a function that is uncertain. The CDR3 is 16 amino acids. V shed 1 base and J 4 bases; nucleotides not matched to a gene: 6. In DNA form, the CDR3 reads TGCGCCAGCAGTCAATTATCGACAGGGGGCGGCTATGGCTACACCTTC. This gives the protein CASSQLSTGGGYGYTF.

The chain employs TRBV9 and TRBJ2-7; a weak D match, TRBD1 (5 bases). V was cut by 3 bases and J by 0 bases, with 10 bases left in between. CDR3 size: 14 residues. CDR1 and CDR2 (germline): SGDLS, YYNGEE. The CDR3: CASSALQGSYEQYF. The DNA of the CDR3 is TGTGCCAGCAGCGCCCTTCAGGGCTCCTACGAGCAGTACTTC. The full variable domain, completed using reference TRBV9 and TRBJ2-7, is DSGVTQTPKHLITATGQRVTLRCSPRSGDLSVYWYQQSLDQGLQFLIQYYNGEERAKGNILERFSAQQFPDLHSELNLSSLELGDSALYFCASSALQGSYEQYFGPGTRLTVT.

The rearrangement links TRBV4-3 to TRBJ1-2; 8 bases line up with TRBD1. With 6 bases clipped from V and 3 bases from J, the junction kept 18 bases outside the gene matches. This CDR3 has 18 residues. CDR1 and CDR2 from the germline V gene are LGHNA and YSLEER. The CDR3 region is CASSFSSGDRNLYYGYTF. The CDR3 DNA is TGCGCCAGCAGTTTTTCTTCTGGGGACAGGAACCTTTACTATGGCTACACCTTC.

This sequence joins TRBV7-9 and TRBJ2-2, with D possibly matching TRBD2 (7 bases). V was trimmed by 3 bases and J by 0 bases, leaving 17 bases between them. CDR1 and CDR2 (germline): SEHNR, FQNEAQ (reference sequence). CDR3 size: 18 residues. The CDR3 DNA sequence: TGTGCCAGCAGCTTCTCGAGGGGGGGGCGATCGAACACCGGGGAGCTGTTTTTT. Translating gives CASSFSRGGRSNTGELFF.

This chain connects TRBV4-3 to TRBJ2-1; D gene ambiguous. This CDR3 comprises 15 residues. CDR1 and CDR2 (germline): LGHNA, YSLEER. Trimming left V 4 bases short and J 6 bases short, with 16 bases between. The CDR3 here is CASSPRPEISNEQFF. CDR3 nucleotide sequence: TGCGCCAGCAGCCCCCGGCCGGAGATCAGCAATGAGCAGTTCTTC.

The V and J genes are TRBV27 and TRBJ1-2, with TRBD1 matching 11 bases. The CDR3 extends over 15 amino acids. V was pared by 0 bases and J by 8 bases, with 5 bases of the junction left unmatched. Germline V gene sequence: CDR1 MNHEY, CDR2 SMNVEV (reference sequence). Here the CDR3 DNA reads TGTGCCAGCAGTTTATCTGGACAGGGGGCGAAAGGCTACACCTTC. It is translated as CASSLSGQGAKGYTF.

This rearrangement joins TRBV7-2 to TRBJ2-3, with 7 bases identical to TRBD2. Germline CDR1 is SGHTA and CDR2 is FQGNSA. The CDR3 has 14 amino acids. V trimming: 1 base; J trimming: 9 bases; junction bases outside the gene matches: 7. CDR3 nucleotides: TGTGCCAGCAGCTTAGTTAGGGAGGGAGGGACGCAGTATTTT. Translating it yields CASSLVREGGTQYF. Complete variable domain (other parts from reference TRBV7-2 and TRBJ2-3): GAGVSQSPSNKVTEKGKDVELRCDPISGHTALYWYRQSLGQGLEFLIYFQGNSAPDKSGLPSDRFSAERTGGSVSTLTIQRTQQEDSAVYLCASSLVREGGTQYFGPGTRLTVL.

As concerns this clone: One junction end disagrees with the germline gene, perhaps due to a read error. The rearrangement links TRBV5-1 to TRBJ1-3; 10 nucleotides match TRBD1. Germline V CDR1 and CDR2: SGHRS, YFSETQ. This CDR3 is built from 16 residues. In DNA, the CDR3 is TGCGCCAGCAGTTTGGGGGCGACAGGGGGCGGAAACACCATATATTTT. Translating gives CASSLGATGGGNTIYF.

In DNA form, the CDR3 reads TGTGCCAGCTCACTATGGAGAAACACCGGGGAGCTGTTTTTT. The encoded protein is CASSLWRNTGELFF. The chain uses TRBV18 and TRBJ2-2; D is unclear. Trimming took off 4 bases at V and 2 bases at J, with 8 bases between the two ends. Germline CDR1 and CDR2: KGHSH and LQKENI. This CDR3 has 14 residues. Drawing the rest from reference TRBV18 and TRBJ2-2, the complete variable domain is NAGVMQNPRHLVRRRGQEARLRCSPMKGHSHVYWYRQLPEEGLKFMVYLQKENIIDESGMPKERFSAEFPKEGPSILRIQQVVRGDSAAYFCASSLWRNTGELFFGEGSRLTVL.

The chain joins TRBV28 to TRBJ1-4, with D possibly TRBD1 on 6 matching bases. V shed 10 bases and J shed 6 bases, with 15 bases lying between them. CDR1 and CDR2 from the germline V gene are MDHEN and SYDVKM. CDR3 size: 13 residues. For the CDR3, the DNA is TGTGCCACAGAAGTAAGGGGGTATGAAAAACTGTTTTTT. It translates to CATEVRGYEKLFF. Filled out from reference TRBV28 and TRBJ1-4, the complete variable domain reads DVKVTQSSRYLVKRTGEKVFLECVQDMDHENMFWYRQDPGLGLRLIYFSYDVKMKEKGDIPEGYSVSREKKERFSLILESASTNQTSMYLCATEVRGYEKLFFGSGTQLSVL.

The V call is TRBV28, the J call TRBJ2-2; 8 nucleotides align to TRBD2. This CDR3 spans 17 amino acids. CDR1 MDHEN and CDR2 SYDVKM come from the germline V gene. The J segment lost 5 bases and the V segment lost 1 base, leaving 9 bases of the junction unmatched. The CDR3 loop is CASSLSRAGAGTGELFF. CDR3 coding DNA: TGTGCCAGCAGTTTATCTCGAGCGGGGGCAGGGACCGGGGAGCTGTTTTTT.

V is TRBV4-3 and J is TRBJ1-1; D call uncertain. The V end lost 2 bases, the J end lost 1 base, and 14 bases lay between the germline ends. The CDR3 has 16 amino acids. Germline CDR1 and CDR2: LGHNA and YSLEER. The CDR3 spells CASSQRGGTANTEAFF. CDR3 nucleotide sequence: TGCGCCAGCAGCCAACGGGGTGGAACAGCGAACACTGAAGCTTTCTTT.

The V and J genes are TRBV6-1 and TRBJ2-1; 7 bases match TRBD2. The CDR3 is 15 residues long. In germline, CDR1 is MNHNS, CDR2 SASEGT. V lost 8 bases, J lost 8 bases, and 15 bases stayed unmatched. The CDR3 here is CASVRTWGGVDEQFF. CDR3 nucleotides: TGTGCCAGCGTACGGACGTGGGGGGGGGTGGATGAGCAGTTCTTC.